This T cell receptor beta chain comes out of a study of T cell repertoires in cytomegalovirus infection. Whole-study context: Carrying CMV and the relevant HLA type showed in public TCR beta signatures. Study-wide points: The ex vivo response was dominated by HLA-C-restricted CMV-specific TCR beta clonotypes. Carriers of CMV and the relevant HLA type were discriminated by public TCR beta frequency.

The CDR3 is made up of 16 amino acids. Germline CDR1 DFQATT, CDR2 SNEGSKA (reference sequence). Trimming cost V 0 bases and J 2 bases, with 15 bases left between them. For this clonotype: No antigen is known for it.

TCRdb re-derived calls from the reads in MiXCR, one entry per CDR3 protein. This sample has about 100,000 distinct CDR3 sequences, with 23% found just once. The receptor comes from a human donor in good health (CMV status not recorded). Some clones in this sample may be carry-over from other donors' samples. The rearrangement joins TRBV20-1 to TRBJ2-3; a possible D gene is TRBD2 (6 bases). Material for sequencing was CD8+ T cells from PBMCs. The chain's CDR3 is CSARDQGSGHTDTQYF. DNA of the CDR3: TGCAGTGCTAGAGATCAGGGTAGCGGACACACAGATACGCAGTATTTT.